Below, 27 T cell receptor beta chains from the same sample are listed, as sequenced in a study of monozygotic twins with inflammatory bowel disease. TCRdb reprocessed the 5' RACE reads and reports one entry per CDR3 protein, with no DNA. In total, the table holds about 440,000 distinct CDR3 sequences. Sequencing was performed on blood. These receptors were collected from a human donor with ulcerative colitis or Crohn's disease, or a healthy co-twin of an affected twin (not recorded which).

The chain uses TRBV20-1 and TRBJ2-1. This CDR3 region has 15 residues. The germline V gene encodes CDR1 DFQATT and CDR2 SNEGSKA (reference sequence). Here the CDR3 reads CSARDRRSSYNEQFF.

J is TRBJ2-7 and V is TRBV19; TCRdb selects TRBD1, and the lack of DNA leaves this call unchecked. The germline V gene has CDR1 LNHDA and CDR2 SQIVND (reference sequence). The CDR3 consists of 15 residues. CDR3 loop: CASSIDQRGNNEQYF.

The CDR3 region is CSVVRGALGRNEQFF. The chain is built from TRBV29-1 and TRBJ2-1; TCRdb proposes TRBD1, but this gene call is untestable without DNA. This CDR3 region has 15 residues. Germline loops: CDR1 SQVTM, CDR2 ANQGSEA.

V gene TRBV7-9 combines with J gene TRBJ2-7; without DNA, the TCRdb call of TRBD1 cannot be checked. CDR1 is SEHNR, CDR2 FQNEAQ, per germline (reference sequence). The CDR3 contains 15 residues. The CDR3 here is CASSPPAAKSYEQYF.

The CDR3 spells CATWGSFGELFF. The J gene is TRBJ2-2, the V gene TRBV2; with no DNA, the TCRdb D assignment of TRBD1 cannot be verified. Germline CDR1 reads SNHLY; CDR2 reads FYNNEI. CDR3 size: 12 residues.

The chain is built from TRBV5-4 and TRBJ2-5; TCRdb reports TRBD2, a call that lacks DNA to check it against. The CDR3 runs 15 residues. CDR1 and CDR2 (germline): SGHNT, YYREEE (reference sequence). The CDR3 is CASSVGLAGRETQYF.

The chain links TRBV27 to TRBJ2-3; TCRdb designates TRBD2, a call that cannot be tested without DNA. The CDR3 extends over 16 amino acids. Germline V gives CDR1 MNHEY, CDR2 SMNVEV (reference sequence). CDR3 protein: CASTPWIAGSTDTQYF.

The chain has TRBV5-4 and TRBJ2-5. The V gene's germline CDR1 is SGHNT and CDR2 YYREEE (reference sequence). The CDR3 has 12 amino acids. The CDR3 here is CASSSPPETQYF.

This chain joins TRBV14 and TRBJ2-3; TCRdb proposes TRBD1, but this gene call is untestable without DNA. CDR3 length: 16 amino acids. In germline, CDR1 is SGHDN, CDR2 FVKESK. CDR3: CASSYRDRGSADTQYF.

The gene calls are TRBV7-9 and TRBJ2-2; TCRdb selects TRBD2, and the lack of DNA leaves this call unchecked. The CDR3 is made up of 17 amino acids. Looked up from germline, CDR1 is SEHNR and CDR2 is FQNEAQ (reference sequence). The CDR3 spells CVSSPTGLAANTGELFF. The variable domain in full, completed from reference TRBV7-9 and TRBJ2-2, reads DTGVSQNPRHKITKRGQNVTFRCDPISEHNRLYWYRQTLGQGPEFLTYFQNEAQLEKSRLLSDRFSAERPKGSFSTLEIQRTEQGDSAMYLCVSSPTGLAANTGELFFGEGSRLTVL.

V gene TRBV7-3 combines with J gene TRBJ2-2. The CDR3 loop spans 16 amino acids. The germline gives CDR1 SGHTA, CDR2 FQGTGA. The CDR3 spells CASSLGRHPDTGELFF.

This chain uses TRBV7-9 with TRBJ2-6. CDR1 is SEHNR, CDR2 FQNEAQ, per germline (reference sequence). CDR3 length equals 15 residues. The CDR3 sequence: CASGLMGTGANVLTF. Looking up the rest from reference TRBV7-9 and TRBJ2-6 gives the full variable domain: DTGVSQNPRHKITKRGQNVTFRCDPISEHNRLYWYRQTLGQGPEFLTYFQNEAQLEKSRLLSDRFSAERPKGSFSTLEIQRTEQGDSAMYLCASGLMGTGANVLTFGAGSRLTVL.

This CDR3 reads CASSYGYSGMSTDTQYF. This chain connects TRBV5-1 to TRBJ2-3; TCRdb indicates TRBD2, and absent DNA this call remains unverified. CDR3 size: 17 residues. Germline CDR1 and CDR2: SGHRS and YFSETQ.

The CDR3: CASSPSGIAGAYEQYF. V is TRBV7-3 and J is TRBJ2-7; TCRdb's D call, TRBD2, is unchecked because there is no DNA. The CDR3 is made up of 16 amino acids. Looked up from germline, CDR1 is SGHTA and CDR2 is FQGTGA.

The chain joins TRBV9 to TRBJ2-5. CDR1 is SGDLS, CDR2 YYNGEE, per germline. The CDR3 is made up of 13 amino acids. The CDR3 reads CASSVGEGGTQYF.

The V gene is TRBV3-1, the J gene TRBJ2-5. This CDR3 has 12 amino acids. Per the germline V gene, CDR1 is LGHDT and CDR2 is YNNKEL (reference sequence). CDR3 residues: CASSQDLETQYF.

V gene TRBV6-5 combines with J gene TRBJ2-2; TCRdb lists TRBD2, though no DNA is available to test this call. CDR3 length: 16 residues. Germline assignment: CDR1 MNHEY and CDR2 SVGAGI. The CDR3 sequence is CASSSQGAGKAGELFF.

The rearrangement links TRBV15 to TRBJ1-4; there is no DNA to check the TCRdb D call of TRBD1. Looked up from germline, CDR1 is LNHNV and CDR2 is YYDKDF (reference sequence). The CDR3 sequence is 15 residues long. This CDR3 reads CATSRPRTDNEKLFF.

The CDR3 reads CASSVGQGYNQPQHF. This chain links TRBV9 with TRBJ1-5; the TCRdb call, TRBD1, lacks DNA for checking. The CDR3 has 15 amino acids. The germline V gene encodes CDR1 SGDLS and CDR2 YYNGEE.

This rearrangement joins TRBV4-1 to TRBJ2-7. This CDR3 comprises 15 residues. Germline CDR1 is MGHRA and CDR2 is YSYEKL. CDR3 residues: CASSQVGNGAYEQYF.

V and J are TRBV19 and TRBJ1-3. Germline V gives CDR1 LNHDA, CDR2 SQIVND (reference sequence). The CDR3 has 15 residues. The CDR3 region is CASTKNVGTGNTIYF.

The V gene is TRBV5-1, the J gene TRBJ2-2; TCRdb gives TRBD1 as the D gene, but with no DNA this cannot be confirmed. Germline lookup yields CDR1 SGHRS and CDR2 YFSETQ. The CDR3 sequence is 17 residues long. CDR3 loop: CASTTLTGQGITGELFF. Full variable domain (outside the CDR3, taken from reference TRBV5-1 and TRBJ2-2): KAGVTQTPRYLIKTRGQQVTLSCSPISGHRSVSWYQQTPGQGLQFLFEYFSETQRNKGNFPGRFSGRQFSNSRSEMNVSTLELGDSALYLCASTTLTGQGITGELFFGEGSRLTVL.

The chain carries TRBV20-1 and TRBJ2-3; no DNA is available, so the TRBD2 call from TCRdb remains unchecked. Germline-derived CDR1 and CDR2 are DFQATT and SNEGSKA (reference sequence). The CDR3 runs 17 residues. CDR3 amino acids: CSALRTSGIASTDTQYF.

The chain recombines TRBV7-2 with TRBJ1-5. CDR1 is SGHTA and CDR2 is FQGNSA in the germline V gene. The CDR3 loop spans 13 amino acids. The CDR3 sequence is CASSPSGGQPQHF.

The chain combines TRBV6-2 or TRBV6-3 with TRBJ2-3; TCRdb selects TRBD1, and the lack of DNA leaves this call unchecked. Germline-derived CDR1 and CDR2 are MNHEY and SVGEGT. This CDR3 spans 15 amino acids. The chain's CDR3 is CASSYGQPSTDTQYF.

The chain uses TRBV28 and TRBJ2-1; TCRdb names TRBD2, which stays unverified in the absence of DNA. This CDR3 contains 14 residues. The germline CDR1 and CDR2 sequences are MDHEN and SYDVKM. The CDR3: CASSGTSVGNEQFF. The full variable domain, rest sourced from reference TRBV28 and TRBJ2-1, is DVKVTQSSRYLVKRTGEKVFLECVQDMDHENMFWYRQDPGLGLRLIYFSYDVKMKEKGDIPEGYSVSREKKERFSLILESASTNQTSMYLCASSGTSVGNEQFFGPGTRLTVL.

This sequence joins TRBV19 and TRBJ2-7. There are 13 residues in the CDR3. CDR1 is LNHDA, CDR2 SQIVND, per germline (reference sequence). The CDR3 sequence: CASIDGTSYEQYF.